Detailed here is one TCR beta chain. The data are from a study of blood T cell repertoires in COVID-19. Study information: Some COVID-19 samples were acute and others convalescent; all came from the United States, Italy and Spain. PBMCs, B-cell-depleted T cells, or T cells were the source of the cDNA or gDNA that made up the material.

In the source study's methods: From reference gene primer amplification, estimates of nucleated cell counts were derived. Measured with immunoSEQ multiplex PCR; TCRdb has only the in-frame clones, and not every one. The V and J calls and clone size were taken over from that table, and D and trimming were inferred from the DNA. The sample holds hundreds of thousands of clones; 85% to 90% are singletons and the top ten take around 6.5%. Germline V gene lookup returns CDR1 SGHDT and CDR2 YYEEEE. The CDR3 runs to 17 residues. Trimming pared 5 bases from V and 4 bases from J, leaving 23 bases between. The genes are TRBV5-6 and TRBJ2-3; a possible D gene is TRBD1 (7 bases). This TCR was sampled from a man of 80 years or more with acute or convalescent COVID-19. The material sequenced was peripheral blood. CDR3 residues: CASSTFRRDSNPDTQYF. The DNA of the CDR3 is TGTGCCAGCAGTACTTTCAGGCGGGACAGTAATCCAGATACGCAGTATTTT. Looking up the rest from reference TRBV5-6 and TRBJ2-3 gives the full variable domain: DAGVTQSPTHLIKTRGQQVTLRCSPKSGHDTVSWYQQALGQGPQFIFQYYEEEERQRGNFPDRFSGHQFPNYSSELNVNALLLGDSALYLCASSTFRRDSNPDTQYFGPGTRLTVL.